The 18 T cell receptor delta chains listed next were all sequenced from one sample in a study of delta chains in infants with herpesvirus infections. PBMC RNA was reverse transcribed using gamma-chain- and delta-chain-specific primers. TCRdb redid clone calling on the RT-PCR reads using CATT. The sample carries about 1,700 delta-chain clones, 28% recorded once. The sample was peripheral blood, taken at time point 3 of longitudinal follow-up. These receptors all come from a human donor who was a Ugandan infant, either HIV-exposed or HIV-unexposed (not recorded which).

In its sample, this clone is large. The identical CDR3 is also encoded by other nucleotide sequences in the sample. The CDR3 DNA reads as TGTGCCTGTGACACCGTGGTTACTGGGGGACCAACTACGGGGACCACCGATAAACTCATCTTT. Protein product: CACDTVVTGGPTTGTTDKLIF. The J gene is TRDJ1, the V gene TRDV2; the match to TRDD3 covers 9 bases. V dropped 0 bases and J dropped 1; count of bases not matched to a gene: 20. The V gene's germline CDR1 is GEAIGNYY and CDR2 EKD. The length of the CDR3 is 21 residues.

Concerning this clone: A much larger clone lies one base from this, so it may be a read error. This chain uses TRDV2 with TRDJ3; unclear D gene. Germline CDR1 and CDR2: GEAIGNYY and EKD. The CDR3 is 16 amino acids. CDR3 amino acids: CACDTVLTCDTRQMFF. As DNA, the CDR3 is TGTGCCTGTGACACCGTACTGACCTGCGACACCCGACAGATGTTTTTC.

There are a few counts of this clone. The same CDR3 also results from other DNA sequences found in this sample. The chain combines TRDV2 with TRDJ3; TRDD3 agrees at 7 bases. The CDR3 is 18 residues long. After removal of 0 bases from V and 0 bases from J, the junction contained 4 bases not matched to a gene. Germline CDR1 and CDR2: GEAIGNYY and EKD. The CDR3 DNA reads TGTGCCTGTGACACCGGGGATAGTCGCTCCTGGGACACCCGACAGATGTTTTTC. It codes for CACDTGDSRSWDTRQMFF.

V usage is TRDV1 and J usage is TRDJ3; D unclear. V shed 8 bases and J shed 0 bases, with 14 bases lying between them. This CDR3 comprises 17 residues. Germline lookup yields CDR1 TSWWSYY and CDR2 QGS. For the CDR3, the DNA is TGTGCTCTTTCAGCAATACCAAGCTCCTGGGACACCCGACAGATGTTTTTC. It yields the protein CALSAIPSSWDTRQMFF.

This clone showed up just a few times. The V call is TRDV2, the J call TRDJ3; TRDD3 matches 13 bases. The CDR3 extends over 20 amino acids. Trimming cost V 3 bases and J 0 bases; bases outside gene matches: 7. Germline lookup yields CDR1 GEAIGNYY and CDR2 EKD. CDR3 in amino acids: CACDVLGDTQGSWDTRQMFF. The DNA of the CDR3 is TGTGCCTGTGACGTACTGGGGGATACGCAGGGCTCCTGGGACACCCGACAGATGTTTTTC.

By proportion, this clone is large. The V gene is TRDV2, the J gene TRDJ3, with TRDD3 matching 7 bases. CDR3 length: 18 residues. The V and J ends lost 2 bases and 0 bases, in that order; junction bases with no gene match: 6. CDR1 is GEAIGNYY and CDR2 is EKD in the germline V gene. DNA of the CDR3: TGTGCCTGTGACAGTGGGGGACACAGCTCCTGGGACACCCGACAGATGTTTTTC. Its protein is CACDSGGHSSWDTRQMFF.

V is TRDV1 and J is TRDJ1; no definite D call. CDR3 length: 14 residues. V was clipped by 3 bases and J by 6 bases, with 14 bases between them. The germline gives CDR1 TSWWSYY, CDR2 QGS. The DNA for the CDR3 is TGTGCTCTTGGGGATCCCGTTTTCCCTTATAAACTCATCTTT. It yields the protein CALGDPVFPYKLIF.

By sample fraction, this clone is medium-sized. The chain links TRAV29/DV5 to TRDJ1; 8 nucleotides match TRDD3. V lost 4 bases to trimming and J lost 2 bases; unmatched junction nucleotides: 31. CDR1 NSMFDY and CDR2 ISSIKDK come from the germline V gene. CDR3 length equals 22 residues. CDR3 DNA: TGTGCAGCAGGCCGCCTGAGTACCGTCCCAAGCCACTGGGGGGCTAATACCGATAAACTCATCTTT. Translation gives CAAGRLSTVPSHWGANTDKLIF.

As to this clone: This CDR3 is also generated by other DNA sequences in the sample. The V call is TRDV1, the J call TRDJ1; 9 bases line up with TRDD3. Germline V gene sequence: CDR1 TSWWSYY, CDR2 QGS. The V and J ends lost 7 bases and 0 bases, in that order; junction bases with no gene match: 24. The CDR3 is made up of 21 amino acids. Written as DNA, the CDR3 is TGTGCTCTTGTGCCGAATTCCGCGCACCGGCTGGGGATACGGTACACCGATAAACTCATCTTT. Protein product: CALVPNSAHRLGIRYTDKLIF.

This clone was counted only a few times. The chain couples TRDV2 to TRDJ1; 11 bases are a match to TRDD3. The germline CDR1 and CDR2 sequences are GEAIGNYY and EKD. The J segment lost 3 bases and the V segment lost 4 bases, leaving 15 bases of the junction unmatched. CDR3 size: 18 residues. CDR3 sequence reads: CACDLRFLLGDKSDKLIF. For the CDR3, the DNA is TGTGCCTGTGATTTGAGATTCCTACTGGGGGATAAGTCCGATAAACTCATCTTT.

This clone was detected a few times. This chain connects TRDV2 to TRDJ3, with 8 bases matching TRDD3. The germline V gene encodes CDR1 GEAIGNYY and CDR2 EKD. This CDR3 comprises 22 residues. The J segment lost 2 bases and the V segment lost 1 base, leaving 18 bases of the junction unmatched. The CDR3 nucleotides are TGTGCCTGTGACACGGCTGATTCTACTGGGGGCCGATTCGCCTGGGACACCCGACAGATGTTTTTC. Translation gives CACDTADSTGGRFAWDTRQMFF.

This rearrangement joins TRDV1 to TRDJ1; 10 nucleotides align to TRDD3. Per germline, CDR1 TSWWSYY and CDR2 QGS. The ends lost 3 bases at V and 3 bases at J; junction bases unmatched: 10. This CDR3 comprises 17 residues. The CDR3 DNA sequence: TGTGCTCTTGGGGACCCCTTCCGCTGGGGGATATCCGATAAACTCATCTTT. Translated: CALGDPFRWGISDKLIF.

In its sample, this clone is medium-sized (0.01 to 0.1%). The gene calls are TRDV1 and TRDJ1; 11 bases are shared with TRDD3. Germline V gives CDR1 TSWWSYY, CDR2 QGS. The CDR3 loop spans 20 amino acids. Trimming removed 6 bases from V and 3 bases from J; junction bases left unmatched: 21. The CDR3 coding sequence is TGTGCTCTTGGCCTCGCAGGACAATACTGGGGGATAGTCGATTCCGATAAACTCATCTTT. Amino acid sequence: CALGLAGQYWGIVDSDKLIF.

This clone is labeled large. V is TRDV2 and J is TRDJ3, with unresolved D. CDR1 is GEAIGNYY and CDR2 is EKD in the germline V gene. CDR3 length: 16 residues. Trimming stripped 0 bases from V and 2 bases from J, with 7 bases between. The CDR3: CACDTVLTWDTRQMFF. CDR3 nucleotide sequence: TGTGCCTGTGACACCGTACTGACCTGGGACACCCGACAGATGTTTTTC.

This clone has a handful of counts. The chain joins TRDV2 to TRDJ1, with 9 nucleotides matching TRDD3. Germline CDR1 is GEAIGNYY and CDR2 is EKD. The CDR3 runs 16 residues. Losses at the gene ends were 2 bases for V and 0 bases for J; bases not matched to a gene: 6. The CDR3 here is CACDILGDTNTDKLIF. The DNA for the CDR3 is TGTGCCTGTGACATACTGGGGGACACGAACACCGATAAACTCATCTTT.

The CDR3 loop reads CALGELQLPYLKLIF. In DNA, the CDR3 is TGTGCTCTTGGGGAACTTCAGCTACCTTACCTTAAACTCATCTTT. The chain recombines TRDV1 with TRDJ1; D uncertain. The V end lost 0 bases, the J end lost 7 bases, and 15 bases lay between the germline ends. The germline V gene has CDR1 TSWWSYY and CDR2 QGS. The CDR3 spans 15 residues.

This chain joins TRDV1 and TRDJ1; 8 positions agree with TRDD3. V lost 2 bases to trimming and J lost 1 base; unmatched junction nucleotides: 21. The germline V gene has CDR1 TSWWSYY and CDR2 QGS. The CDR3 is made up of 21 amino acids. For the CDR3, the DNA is TGTGCTCTTGGGGAAGTCGGGTGGGATGGGGGATCCAGATCGGGCACCGATAAACTCATCTTT. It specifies CALGEVGWDGGSRSGTDKLIF.

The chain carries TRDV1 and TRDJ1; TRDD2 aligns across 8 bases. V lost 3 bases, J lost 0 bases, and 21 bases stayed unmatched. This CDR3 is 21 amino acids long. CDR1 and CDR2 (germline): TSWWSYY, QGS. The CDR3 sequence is CALGDLLPTMRGTLYTDKLIF. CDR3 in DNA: TGTGCTCTTGGGGACCTACTTCCTACTATGCGGGGAACCCTGTACACCGATAAACTCATCTTT.